This T cell receptor (beta chain) was captured by sequencing in a study of T cell changes during pregnancy in multiple sclerosis. V lost 4 bases and J lost 3; bases outside the gene matches: 0. This CDR3 is built from 13 residues. The germline V gene has CDR1 SGHTA and CDR2 FQGTGA. The table came from immunoSEQ multiplex PCR; TCRdb's copy has only in-frame clones and leaves some out. This sample has 60,000 to 75,000 clones, with about 91% found just once. The origin of this receptor is a female donor in good health, enrolled as a control in a pregnancy study. This chain joins TRBV7-3 and TRBJ1-1, with TRBD1 matching 9 bases. Material: peripheral blood, obtained in the second trimester of pregnancy. CDR3 nucleotide sequence: TGTGCCAGCAGCTGGGACAGGGACACTGAAGCTTTCTTT. Translating it yields CASSWDRDTEAFF.